Shown below are 12 T cell receptor beta chains from a single sample sequenced in a study of T cells in Graves' hyperthyroidism and ophthalmopathy. RNA transcripts were the template for amplifying TCR beta CDR3 regions. A set of HTBI primers served as the primers for a first-round RT-PCR of the TCR CDR3. TCRdb recomputed calls from the multiplex PCR reads with MiXCR, one row per CDR3 protein. Of approximately 560,000 distinct CDR3 sequences in the sample, 15% to 19% were seen once. Sequencing input: blood. The receptors here all came from a woman aged 25 to 45 with Graves' hyperthyroidism.

The sample holds many counts of this clonotype. The chain combines TRBV20-1 with TRBJ2-5, with 11 bases matching TRBD2. Germline-derived CDR1 and CDR2 are DFQATT and SNEGSKA (reference sequence). J gave up 5 bases and V 3 bases, and 8 bases lay outside the gene matches. The length of the CDR3 is 15 residues. The CDR3 sequence is CSASSTSGTWETQYF. Written as DNA, the CDR3 is TGCAGTGCTAGTTCGACTAGCGGGACGTGGGAGACCCAGTACTTC.

This clonotype was observed at least ten times. This chain joins TRBV9 and TRBJ1-2, with a possible D match to TRBD1 (6 bases). Germline V gene data show CDR1 as SGDLS and CDR2 as YYNGEE. The CDR3 runs 13 residues. The V and J ends lost 3 bases and 3 bases respectively, with 9 bases between them. The CDR3 DNA is TGTGCCAGCAGCGCCCGACAGGACTATGGCTACACCTTC. Translated, it gives CASSARQDYGYTF.

This clonotype appeared a few times. The chain couples TRBV7-6 to TRBJ2-7, with TRBD1 matching 9 bases. The CDR3 extends over 15 amino acids. Germline V CDR1 and CDR2: SGHVS, FNYEAQ. V gave up 5 bases and J gave up 2 bases; unmatched junction bases: 7. The CDR3 protein is CASSIRQGGAYEQYF. CDR3 nucleotide sequence: TGTGCCAGCAGCATCAGACAGGGGGGGGCCTACGAGCAGTACTTC.

The sample holds many counts of this clonotype. The chain joins TRBV7-2 to TRBJ1-4; D is possibly TRBD1 (6 bases). CDR3 length: 14 amino acids. V lost 4 bases and J 7 bases, leaving 13 bases between the germline ends. Germline V gene data show CDR1 as SGHTA and CDR2 as FQGNSA. This CDR3 is CASSSGVVSEKLFF. The DNA for the CDR3 is TGTGCCAGCAGCTCAGGGGTAGTCAGTGAAAAACTGTTTTTT.

This clonotype was recorded many times. V and J are TRBV5-1 and TRBJ2-7; unclear D gene. This CDR3 has 13 residues. Germline-derived CDR1 and CDR2 are SGHRS and YFSETQ. V dropped 1 base and J dropped 2 bases, with 7 bases sitting between them. CDR3 sequence reads: CASSLTQAYEQYF. CDR3 DNA: TGCGCCAGCAGCTTGACCCAGGCCTACGAGCAGTACTTC.

This clonotype has only a few counts. The chain links TRBV20-1 to TRBJ2-7; 9 positions agree with TRBD1. The CDR3 covers 14 residues. Germline-derived CDR1 and CDR2 are DFQATT and SNEGSKA (reference sequence). The junction had 9 bases not matched to a gene; V was cut back by 2 bases and J by 7 bases. The CDR3 DNA sequence: TGCAGTGCTAGACACCGAACAGGGGGCTGGGAGCAGTACTTC. Translated, it gives CSARHRTGGWEQYF.

This clonotype appeared a few times. V gene TRBV5-1 combines with J gene TRBJ1-1; D remains ambiguous. The V and J ends lost 1 base and 7 bases respectively, with 8 bases between them. In germline, CDR1 is SGHRS, CDR2 YFSETQ. There are 12 residues in the CDR3. The CDR3 sequence: CASSLNGGEAFF. CDR3 nucleotides: TGCGCCAGCAGCTTGAACGGTGGTGAAGCTTTCTTT.

This clonotype was counted many times. This rearrangement joins TRBV7-2 to TRBJ1-2; possible D gene TRBD1, 5 bases. The CDR3 loop spans 17 amino acids. CDR1 is SGHTA and CDR2 is FQGNSA in the germline V gene. V shed 1 base and J shed 0 bases, with 15 bases lying between them. The CDR3: CASSLDISGGSNYGYTF. The CDR3 DNA reads as TGTGCCAGCAGCTTAGACATTTCGGGGGGTTCTAACTATGGCTACACCTTC.

The chain carries TRBV7-2 and TRBJ2-7; 9 nucleotides agree with TRBD2. Looked up from germline, CDR1 is SGHTA and CDR2 is FQGNSA. V gave up 1 base and J gave up 6 bases; unmatched junction bases: 10. This CDR3 region has 16 residues. CDR3 amino acids: CASSLVGGSGSREQYF. CDR3 nucleotides: TGTGCCAGCAGCTTAGTAGGCGGTAGCGGGAGCCGCGAGCAGTACTTC.

This clonotype appeared many times. The chain employs TRBV6-5 and TRBJ1-1, with 7 positions matching TRBD1. The CDR3 is 15 residues long. Germline CDR1 is MNHEY and CDR2 is SVGAGI. V was clipped by 2 bases and J by 5 bases; unmatched bases: 8. The CDR3: CASSYGEGAGTEAFF. In nucleotides, the CDR3 is TGTGCCAGCAGTTACGGGGAGGGGGCGGGGACTGAAGCTTTCTTT.

This clonotype occurred many times. This clone may be a read error of a much larger clone one base away. This sequence joins TRBV9 and TRBJ2-7, with 7 bases that match TRBD2. V shed 4 bases, J shed 3 bases, and the junction held 4 bases outside the gene matches. This CDR3 comprises 13 residues. Per the germline V gene, CDR1 is SGDLS and CDR2 is YYNGEE. CDR3 region: CASSPRDYYEQYF. The CDR3 bases are TGTGCCAGCAGCCCCCGGGACTACTACGAGCAGTACTTC. Full variable domain (remainder filled in from reference TRBV9 and TRBJ2-7): DSGVTQTPKHLITATGQRVTLRCSPRSGDLSVYWYQQSLDQGLQFLIQYYNGEERAKGNILERFSAQQFPDLHSELNLSSLELGDSALYFCASSPRDYYEQYFGPGTRLTVT.

This clonotype was seen a few times. The chain recombines TRBV28 with TRBJ1-2; D perhaps matches TRBD1 (5 bases). In germline, CDR1 is MDHEN, CDR2 SYDVKM. The CDR3 extends over 12 amino acids. V gave up 5 bases and J gave up 11 bases, with 15 bases separating them. The CDR3 loop is CASSLLGARYTF. The CDR3 nucleotides read TGTGCCAGCAGTCTTCTTGGGGCTCGGTACACCTTC.